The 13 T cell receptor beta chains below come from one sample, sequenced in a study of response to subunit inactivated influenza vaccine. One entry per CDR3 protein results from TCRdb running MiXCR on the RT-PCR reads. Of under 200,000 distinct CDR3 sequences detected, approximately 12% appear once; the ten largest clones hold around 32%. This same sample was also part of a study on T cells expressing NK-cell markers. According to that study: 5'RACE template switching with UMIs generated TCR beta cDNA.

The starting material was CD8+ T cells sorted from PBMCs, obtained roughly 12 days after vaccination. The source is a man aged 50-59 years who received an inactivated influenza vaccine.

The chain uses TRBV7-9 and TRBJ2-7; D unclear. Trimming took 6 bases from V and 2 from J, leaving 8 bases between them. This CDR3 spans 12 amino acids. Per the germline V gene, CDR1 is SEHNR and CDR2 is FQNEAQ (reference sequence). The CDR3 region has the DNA TGTGCCAGCAGTAGGTCTGCCTACGAGCAGTACTTC. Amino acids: CASSRSAYEQYF.

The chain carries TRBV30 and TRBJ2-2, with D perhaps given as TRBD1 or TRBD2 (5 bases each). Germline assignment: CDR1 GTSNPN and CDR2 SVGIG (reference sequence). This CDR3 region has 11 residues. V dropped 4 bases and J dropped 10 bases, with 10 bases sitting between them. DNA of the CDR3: TGTGCCTGGACGGGGCAGGCGGAGCTGTTTTTT. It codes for CAWTGQAELFF.

The CDR3 protein is CASSQDGQGPPNEQFF. In DNA form, the CDR3 reads TGCGCCAGCAGCCAAGATGGACAGGGGCCCCCGAACGAGCAGTTCTTC. V usage is TRBV4-1 and J usage is TRBJ2-1; 9 bases map to TRBD1. J lost 10 bases, V lost 0 bases, and 10 bases had no gene match. The CDR3 extends over 16 amino acids. The germline V gene has CDR1 MGHRA and CDR2 YSYEKL.

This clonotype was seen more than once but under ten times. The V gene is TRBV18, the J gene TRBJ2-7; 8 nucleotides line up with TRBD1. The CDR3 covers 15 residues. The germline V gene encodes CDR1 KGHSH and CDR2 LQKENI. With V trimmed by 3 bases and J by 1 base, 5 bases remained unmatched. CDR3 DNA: TGTGCCAGCTCACCCGACAGGGGAGTTTCCTACGAGCAGTACTTC. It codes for CASSPDRGVSYEQYF.

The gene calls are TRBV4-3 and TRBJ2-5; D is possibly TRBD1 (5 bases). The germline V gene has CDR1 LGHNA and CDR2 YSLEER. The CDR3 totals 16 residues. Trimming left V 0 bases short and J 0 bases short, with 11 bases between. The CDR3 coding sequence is TGCGCCAGCAGCCAAGATTCATCAGGGTACCAAGAGACCCAGTACTTC. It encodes CASSQDSSGYQETQYF.

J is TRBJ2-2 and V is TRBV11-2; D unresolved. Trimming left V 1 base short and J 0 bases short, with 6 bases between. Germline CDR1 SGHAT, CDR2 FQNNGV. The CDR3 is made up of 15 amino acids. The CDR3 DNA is TGTGCCAGCAGCTTAGGGCCTACGAACACCGGGGAGCTGTTTTTT. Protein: CASSLGPTNTGELFF.

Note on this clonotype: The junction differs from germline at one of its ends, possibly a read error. CDR3 nucleotide sequence: TGCGGCGTTGAAAAGGACCCAAACTCCTACGAGCAGTACTTC. Encoded protein: CGVEKDPNSYEQYF. The chain combines TRBV29-1 with TRBJ2-7; D unclear. Looked up from germline, CDR1 is SQVTM and CDR2 is ANQGSEA. The CDR3 is 14 amino acids.

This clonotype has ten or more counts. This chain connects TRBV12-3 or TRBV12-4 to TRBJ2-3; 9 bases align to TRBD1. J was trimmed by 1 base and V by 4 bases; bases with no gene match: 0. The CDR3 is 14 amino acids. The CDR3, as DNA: TGTGCCAGCAGTTGGGACAGGGGCACAGATACGCAGTATTTT. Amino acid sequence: CASSWDRGTDTQYF.

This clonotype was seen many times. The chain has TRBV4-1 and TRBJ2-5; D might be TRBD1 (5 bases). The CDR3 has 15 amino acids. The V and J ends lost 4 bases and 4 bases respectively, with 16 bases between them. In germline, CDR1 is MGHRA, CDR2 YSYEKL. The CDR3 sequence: CASSRLGQDGETQYF. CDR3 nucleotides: TGCGCCAGCAGCCGACTCGGACAAGACGGAGAGACCCAGTACTTC.

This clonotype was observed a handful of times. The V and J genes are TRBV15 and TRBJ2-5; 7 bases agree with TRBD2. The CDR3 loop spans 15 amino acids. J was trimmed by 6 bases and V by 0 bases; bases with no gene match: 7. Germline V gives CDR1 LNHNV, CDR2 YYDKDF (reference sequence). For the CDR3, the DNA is TGTGCCACCAGCAGAGATAAGGGAGGGGCGAAGACCCAGTACTTC. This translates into CATSRDKGGAKTQYF.

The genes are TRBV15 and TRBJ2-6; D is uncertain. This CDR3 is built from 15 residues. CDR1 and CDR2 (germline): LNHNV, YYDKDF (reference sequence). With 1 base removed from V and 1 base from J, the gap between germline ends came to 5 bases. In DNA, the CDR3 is TGTGCCACCAGCAGAGGCGGTTCTGGGGCCAACGTCCTGACTTTC. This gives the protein CATSRGGSGANVLTF. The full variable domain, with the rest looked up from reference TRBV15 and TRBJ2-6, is DAMVIQNPRYQVTQFGKPVTLSCSQTLNHNVMYWYQQKSSQAPKLLFHYYDKDFNNEADTPDNFQSRRPNTSFCFLDIRSPGLGDTAMYLCATSRGGSGANVLTFGAGSRLTVL.

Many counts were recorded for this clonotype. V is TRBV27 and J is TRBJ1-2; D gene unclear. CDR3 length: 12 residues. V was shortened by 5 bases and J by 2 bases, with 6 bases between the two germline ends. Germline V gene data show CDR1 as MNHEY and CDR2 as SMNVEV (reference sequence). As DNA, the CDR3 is TGTGCCAGCAGTACCGGGAACTATGGCTACACCTTC. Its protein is CASSTGNYGYTF.

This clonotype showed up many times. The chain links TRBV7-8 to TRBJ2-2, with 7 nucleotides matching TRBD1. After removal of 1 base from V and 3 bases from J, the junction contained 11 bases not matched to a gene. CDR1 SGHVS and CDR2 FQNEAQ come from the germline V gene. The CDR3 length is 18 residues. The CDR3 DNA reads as TGTGCCAGCAGCTTAGTTAGTACCGGGACAGCCGACACCGGGGAGCTGTTTTTT. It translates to CASSLVSTGTADTGELFF.